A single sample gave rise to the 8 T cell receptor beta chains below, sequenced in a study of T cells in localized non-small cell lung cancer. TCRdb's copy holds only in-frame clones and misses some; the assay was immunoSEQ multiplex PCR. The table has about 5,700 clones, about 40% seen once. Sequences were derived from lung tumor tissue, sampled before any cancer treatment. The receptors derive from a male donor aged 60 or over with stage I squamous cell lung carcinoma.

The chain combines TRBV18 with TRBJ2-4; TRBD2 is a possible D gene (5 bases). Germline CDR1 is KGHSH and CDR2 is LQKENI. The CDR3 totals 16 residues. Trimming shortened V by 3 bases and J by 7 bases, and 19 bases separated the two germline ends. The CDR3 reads CASSPAGESLGNIQYF. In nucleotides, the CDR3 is TGTGCCAGCTCACCGGCCGGGGAGAGCCTCGGGAACATTCAGTACTTC.

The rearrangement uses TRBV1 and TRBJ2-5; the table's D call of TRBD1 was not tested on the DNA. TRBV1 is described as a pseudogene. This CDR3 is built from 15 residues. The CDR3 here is CASSQRPGGQETQYF. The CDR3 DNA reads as TGCGCCAGCAGCCAAAGACCAGGTGGGCAAGAGACCCAGTACTTC.

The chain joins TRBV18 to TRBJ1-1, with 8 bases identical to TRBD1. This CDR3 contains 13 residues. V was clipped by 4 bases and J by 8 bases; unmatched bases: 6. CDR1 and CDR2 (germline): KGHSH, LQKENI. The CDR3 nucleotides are TGTGCCAGCTCACTTGACTCAGGGGGCGAAGCTTTCTTT. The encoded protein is CASSLDSGGEAFF.

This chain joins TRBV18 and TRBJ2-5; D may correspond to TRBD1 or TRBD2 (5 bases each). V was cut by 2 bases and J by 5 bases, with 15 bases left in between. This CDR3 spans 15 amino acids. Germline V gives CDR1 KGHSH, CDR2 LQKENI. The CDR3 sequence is CASSPGGVGEETQYF. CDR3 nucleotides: TGTGCCAGCTCACCAGGCGGTGTGGGGGAGGAGACCCAGTACTTC.

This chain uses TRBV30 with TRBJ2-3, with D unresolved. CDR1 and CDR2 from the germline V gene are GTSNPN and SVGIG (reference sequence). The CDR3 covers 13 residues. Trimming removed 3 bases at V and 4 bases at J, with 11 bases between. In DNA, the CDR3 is TGTGCCTGGAGCCCCGAGTACTCAGATACGCAGTATTTT. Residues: CAWSPEYSDTQYF.

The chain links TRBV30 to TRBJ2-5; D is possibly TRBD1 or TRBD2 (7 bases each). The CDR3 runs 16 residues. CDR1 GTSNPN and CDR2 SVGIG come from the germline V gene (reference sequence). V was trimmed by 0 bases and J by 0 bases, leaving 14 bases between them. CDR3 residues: CAWSVGRGPHQETQYF. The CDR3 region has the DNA TGTGCCTGGAGTGTAGGGAGGGGGCCTCACCAAGAGACCCAGTACTTC.

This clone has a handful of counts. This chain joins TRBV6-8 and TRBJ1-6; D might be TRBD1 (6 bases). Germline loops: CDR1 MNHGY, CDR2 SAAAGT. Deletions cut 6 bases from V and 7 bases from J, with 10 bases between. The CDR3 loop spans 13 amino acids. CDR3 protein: CASREQGNSPLHF. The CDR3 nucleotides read TGTGCCAGCAGGGAACAGGGAAATTCACCCCTCCACTTT.

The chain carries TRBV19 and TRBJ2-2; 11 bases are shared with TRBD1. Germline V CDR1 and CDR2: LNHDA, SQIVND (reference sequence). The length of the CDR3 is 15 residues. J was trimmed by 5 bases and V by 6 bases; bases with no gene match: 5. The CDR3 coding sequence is TGTGCCAGTAGAAACGGACAGGGGGCAACCGGGGAGCTGTTTTTT. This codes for CASRNGQGATGELFF.